The entry that follows covers one T cell receptor (beta chain) sequence. It lacks a known antigen. No clone much larger than this one lies a single base away; base qualities are absent. TCRbeta CDR3 regions were amplified from genomic DNA by means of the immunoSEQ Assay, a bias-controlled multiplex PCR. The authors processed their data as follows. Nucleated cell counts per sample were estimated from amplification of reference gene primers within the assay. Sequence reads were collapsed and filtered to measure the absolute abundance of every unique TCRbeta CDR3 rearrangement. For each sample, productive Simpson clonality was calculated by taking the square root of Simpson's diversity index across productive rearrangements. TCRdb took this table from immuneACCESS and kept in-frame rearrangements with V and J called. Such tables lack part of the clones; where checked against another copy, unresolved V genes explain under half of the gap, and the rest is unexplained. V and J calls and clone size are copied from that table; D and trimming were computed from the DNA. The sample profile shows roughly 300,000 clones; roughly 87% of them were found once. Roughly 1% of the sample is in the top ten clones.

Participants in the prospective study were enrolled through a virtual design, were aged roughly 18 to 100 years, and lived in fewer than 30 United States geographic areas. In the prospective study, participants were assigned to cohorts based on the clinical history participants reported in a screening survey and a study questionnaire. Recovered participants in ImmuneRACE Cohort 3 were defined by two consecutive negative NP/OP PCR tests, clearance by a healthcare professional, or resolution of symptoms. In the prospective study, mobile phlebotomists collected whole blood, serum and a nasopharyngeal or oropharyngeal swab from each participant. Prospective study participants could optionally give additional blood draws and questionnaires over a 2-month period. Blood samples from the prospective study were shipped frozen or at room temperature prior to DNA extraction. This record comes from a study of blood T cell repertoires in COVID-19 (dated by TCRdb to 2020 to 2022). Broadly, across the study: The collaborator samples originated in the United States, Italy and Spain and spanned the acute and convalescent phases of COVID-19. Samples came from the ongoing ImmuneRACE study (first 160 participants) plus 1,254 subjects from 6 global collaborators. Subjects who had been exposed to COVID-19, were actively infected with it, or had recovered from it provided the deeply sampled blood TCRbeta repertoires that made up the dataset. The prospective study material was composed of cDNA or gDNA derived from T cells, B-cell-depleted T cells, or PBMCs. The repertoires were released in a freely available public database intended as a resource for research on the immune response to SARS-CoV-2. Where available, HLA class I and class II types were taken from metadata supplied by the sample provider and were not determined by assay-based typing. Nearly every sample came with metadata listing a de-identified subject ID, COVID-19 status, age in years and sex. Study-level results and caveats: Clinical and demographic metadata were provided uncurated, with the amount varying by source and participant.

What was sequenced was PBMCs or T cells enriched from blood (not recorded which). This sequence was found in a woman aged 30 to 39 who had recovered from COVID-19.

At the DNA level, the sequence is TGTGCCAGCAGGGCCGGGGCGGGAGGGGGCCTCACTGAAGCTTTCTTT. It translates to CASRAGAGGGLTEAFF. This chain joins TRBV5-4 to TRBJ1-1, with 7 bases matching TRBD1. The germline V gene (reference sequence) gives CDR1 as SGHNT and CDR2 as YYREEE. Including the terminal cysteine and phenylalanine, the CDR3 comprises 16 residues. Just the 48-base CDR3 DNA is kept, in frame starting at base 1. The germline V end is reduced by 5 bases and the J end by 4 bases; junction bases left unmatched: 14.